What follows describes a single TCR beta chain. What it binds is not known. The sample originates from a study of CD8+ T cells in alopecia areata. The CDR3 consists of 11 residues. Trimming removed 6 bases from V and 6 bases from J, with 12 bases in between. The V gene's germline CDR1 is SQVTM and CDR2 ANQGSEA. The study, taken as a whole, reports: Sequenced scalp T cells also include alphabeta T cells resident in normal skin. Compared with mice, patients displayed less clear TCR sharing, possibly for HLA-related reasons. Researchers report lesional scalp, most notably alopecia totalis/universalis, outstripped normal scalp in clonality.

Reverse transcription of extracted RNA yielded cDNA, which provided the sequencing template. Libraries were prepared by immunoSEQ multiplex PCR; TCRdb keeps only in-frame clonotypes and omits some of them. The table has 120,000 to 150,000 clones, less than 65% seen once. This receptor was identified in a human donor in good health. The source material was CD8+ T cells sorted from blood. J is TRBJ2-7 and V is TRBV29-1; the D gene is possibly TRBD2 (5 bases). CDR3 residues: CSVAVMGEQYF. CDR3 coding DNA: TGCAGCGTAGCGGTCATGGGCGAGCAGTACTTC.